A single sample gave rise to the 24 T cell receptor beta chains below, sequenced in a study of T cells in Graves' hyperthyroidism and ophthalmopathy. RNA transcripts served as the template for amplifying TCR beta CDR3 regions. Researchers ran a first-round RT-PCR on the TCR CDR3 using the HTBI primer set. TCRdb fed the multiplex PCR reads into MiXCR, producing one record per CDR3 protein. Of some 690,000 distinct CDR3 sequences listed, 15% to 20% are singletons. The sample was blood. These receptors originate from a man between 50 and 59 years old with Graves' hyperthyroidism.

This chain uses TRBV6-2 or TRBV6-3 with TRBJ2-1, with 7 bases that match TRBD2. Germline CDR1 MNHEY, CDR2 SVGEGT. The junction had 1 base not matched to a gene; V was cut back by 2 bases and J by 6 bases. The length of the CDR3 is 13 residues. As DNA, the CDR3 is TGTGCCAGCAGTTACGGGAGGGCCAATGAGCAGTTCTTC. Translating it yields CASSYGRANEQFF.

This clonotype turned up a few times. The chain has TRBV10-2 and TRBJ1-2, with 9 bases matching TRBD1. The V and J ends lost 8 bases and 4 bases, in that order; junction bases with no gene match: 5. The CDR3 runs to 13 residues. CDR1 WSHSY and CDR2 SAAADI come from the germline V gene. Here the CDR3 DNA reads TGCGCCAGCTTCGGACAGGGGAGCTATGGCTACACCTTC. Amino acids: CASFGQGSYGYTF.

The chain has TRBV7-3 and TRBJ2-1; either TRBD1 or TRBD2 may supply D (5 bases each). The V and J ends lost 5 bases and 6 bases respectively, with 32 bases between them. Germline V gives CDR1 SGHTA, CDR2 FQGTGA. The CDR3 contains 20 residues. The CDR3 DNA reads TGTGCCAGCAGCCCTACGATAAGAGACAGCGGATGGCCTAGTGGCAATGAGCAGTTCTTC. This sequence encodes CASSPTIRDSGWPSGNEQFF. The whole variable domain, remainder taken from reference TRBV7-3 and TRBJ2-1, is GAGVSQTPSNKVTEKGKYVELRCDPISGHTALYWYRQSLGQGPEFLIYFQGTGAADDSGLPNDRFFAVRPEGSVSTLKIQRTERGDSAVYLCASSPTIRDSGWPSGNEQFFGPGTRLTVL.

This clonotype appeared a few times. This rearrangement joins TRBV24-1 to TRBJ2-1, with TRBD2 identical over 8 bases. The germline gives CDR1 KGHDR, CDR2 SFDVKD. The CDR3 loop spans 16 amino acids. The junction had 10 bases not matched to a gene; V was cut back by 4 bases and J by 6 bases. The CDR3 loop reads CATSDAGTRIFNEQFF. CDR3 coding DNA: TGTGCCACCAGTGACGCGGGGACTAGAATTTTCAATGAGCAGTTCTTC.

Comments on this clonotype: One base away lies a much larger clone, so this may be a sequencing read error. The chain recombines TRBV6-1 with TRBJ2-4, with D perhaps being TRBD1 or TRBD2 (5 bases each). The CDR3 length is 12 residues. In germline, CDR1 is MNHNS, CDR2 SASEGT. The CDR3 reads CDSSAGTDIQYF. The CDR3 nucleotides are TGTGACAGCAGTGCAGGGACGGACATTCAGTACTTC.

The chain uses TRBV7-2 and TRBJ2-7; no clear D gene. Germline values: CDR1 SGHTA, CDR2 FQGNSA. V was cut by 5 bases and J by 0 bases, with 14 bases left in between. The CDR3 is 15 residues long. For the CDR3, the DNA is TGTGCCAGCAGCCCATACTTCACGAGCTCCTACGAGCAGTACTTC. Protein: CASSPYFTSSYEQYF.

This clonotype has ten or more counts. The chain employs TRBV10-3 and TRBJ1-1; D may be TRBD1 (6 bases). Germline lookup yields CDR1 ENHRY and CDR2 SYGVKD. Trimming took 9 bases from V and 5 from J, leaving 22 bases between them. The CDR3 spans 15 residues. Here the CDR3 reads CAIKSGAGLETEAFF. The CDR3, as DNA: TGTGCCATTAAATCAGGGGCCGGGCTCGAGACTGAAGCTTTCTTT.

The sample holds many counts of this clonotype. This chain connects TRBV20-1 to TRBJ2-1; D remains unclear. This CDR3 contains 14 residues. V dropped 5 bases and J dropped 4 bases, with 15 bases sitting between them. CDR1 and CDR2 (germline): DFQATT, SNEGSKA (reference sequence). CDR3 bases: TGCAGTGCTGGGGTCTACAAGAAATACAATGAGCAGTTCTTC. This codes for CSAGVYKKYNEQFF.

This clonotype was seen at least ten times. This rearrangement joins TRBV12-3 or TRBV12-4 to TRBJ1-5, with 9 bases that match TRBD1. V lost 6 bases, J lost 9 bases, and 9 bases stayed unmatched. CDR3 length equals 14 residues. CDR3 sequence reads: CASRPGQGFGPQHF. CDR3 nucleotide sequence: TGTGCCAGCAGACCGGGACAGGGATTCGGGCCCCAGCATTTT.

This clonotype was seen ten or more times. The chain joins TRBV18 to TRBJ2-5, with no clear D. Germline V CDR1 and CDR2: KGHSH, LQKENI. The germline V and J ends were trimmed by 4 bases and 0 bases, with 0 bases remaining between them. CDR3 length: 11 residues. The CDR3: CASSHQETQYF. CDR3 nucleotide sequence: TGTGCCAGCTCACACCAAGAGACCCAGTACTTC.

This clonotype has at least ten counts. The V and J genes are TRBV28 and TRBJ2-3, with 11 bases identical to TRBD2. Germline CDR1 MDHEN, CDR2 SYDVKM. The V segment lost 2 bases and the J segment 2 bases; nucleotides outside the gene matches: 9. The CDR3 loop spans 18 amino acids. CDR3 DNA sequence: TGTGCCAGCAGTTTAGTATCTAGCGGGAGGCTCTACACAGATACGCAGTATTTT. Translated, it gives CASSLVSSGRLYTDTQYF.

The chain recombines TRBV29-1 with TRBJ2-7; no firm D call. CDR1 is SQVTM, CDR2 ANQGSEA, per germline. The ends were cut back, 5 bases at V and 1 base at J, with 12 bases in the middle. This CDR3 is built from 13 residues. CDR3 sequence reads: CSVIGLPSYEQYF. The CDR3 nucleotides read TGCAGCGTTATAGGGTTACCGTCCTACGAGCAGTACTTC.

This clonotype occurred many times. As DNA, the CDR3 is TGTGCCAGCAGCAAACAGGGATCTGGAACAGATACGCAGTATTTT. This sequence encodes CASSKQGSGTDTQYF. The chain joins TRBV7-2 to TRBJ2-3; D may be TRBD1 (6 bases). Germline V lookup: CDR1 SGHTA, CDR2 FQGNSA. The CDR3 loop spans 15 amino acids. Trimming took 5 bases from V and 3 from J, leaving 15 bases between them.

This clonotype was seen at least ten times. The V and J genes are TRBV27 and TRBJ2-2; the D gene is possibly TRBD1 (6 bases). This CDR3 has 19 residues. CDR1 MNHEY and CDR2 SMNVEV come from the germline V gene (reference sequence). V was clipped by 0 bases and J by 0 bases, with 17 bases between them. In nucleotides, the CDR3 is TGTGCCAGCAGTTTATCGGCAGCGCAGGGGATACCGAACACCGGGGAGCTGTTTTTT. Its protein product is CASSLSAAQGIPNTGELFF.

This clonotype showed up many times. The V and J genes are TRBV28 and TRBJ2-5; the D is unclear. Trimming shortened V by 5 bases and J by 1 base, and 11 bases separated the two germline ends. CDR1 is MDHEN and CDR2 is SYDVKM in the germline V gene. This CDR3 spans 14 amino acids. The CDR3 nucleotides are TGTGCCAGCAGTCCACGGACGGTCCAAGAGACCCAGTACTTC. Residues: CASSPRTVQETQYF.

To note about this clonotype: Relative to the germline gene, one junction end is altered; a read error may explain this. The chain combines TRBV13 with TRBJ2-1, with TRBD2 matching over 10 bases. Germline CDR1 PRHDT, CDR2 FYEKMQ (reference sequence). CDR3 length: 17 amino acids. CDR3 amino acids: CVSTEGLAGEISNEQFF. DNA for the CDR3: TGTGTCAGCACCGAGGGGCTAGCGGGAGAGATAAGCAATGAGCAGTTCTTC.

CDR3 sequence reads: CASSHDGQAAFF. The CDR3 bases are TGTGCCAGCAGCCATGATGGACAGGCGGCTTTCTTT. This chain joins TRBV3-1 and TRBJ1-1, with 7 bases aligning to TRBD1. The germline V gene encodes CDR1 LGHDT and CDR2 YNNKEL (reference sequence). This CDR3 has 12 amino acids. V lost 3 bases, J lost 11 bases, and 6 bases stayed unmatched.

This clonotype turned up a few times. The chain recombines TRBV11-2 with TRBJ2-7; possibly TRBD1 or TRBD2 for D (7 bases each). Trimming took off 5 bases at V and 3 bases at J, with 20 bases between the two ends. The CDR3 totals 16 residues. CDR1 is SGHAT, CDR2 FQNNGV, per germline. CDR3 region: CASSGQGGVIFYEQYF. DNA of the CDR3: TGTGCCAGCAGCGGCCAGGGGGGGGTTATCTTCTACGAGCAGTACTTC.

This clonotype was observed a handful of times. This chain uses TRBV5-1 with TRBJ2-1; 10 bases agree with TRBD2. V shed 2 bases, J shed 8 bases, and the junction held 7 bases outside the gene matches. CDR1 is SGHRS and CDR2 is YFSETQ in the germline V gene. This CDR3 is built from 15 residues. CDR3 protein: CASSFGAGGRDEQFF. The CDR3 bases are TGCGCCAGCAGCTTTGGAGCGGGAGGGAGGGATGAGCAGTTCTTC.

This clonotype was seen a few times. V usage is TRBV19 and J usage is TRBJ2-6, with D possibly matching TRBD2 (5 bases). Germline-derived CDR1 and CDR2 are LNHDA and SQIVND (reference sequence). This CDR3 is 16 amino acids long. Between the trimmed V and J ends, which lost 1 base and 0 bases, there was a span of 7 bases. CDR3 nucleotides: TGTGCCAGTAGTATAGCGGCGGGCTCTGGGGCCAACGTCCTGACTTTC. This sequence encodes CASSIAAGSGANVLTF.

The table lists this clonotype with many counts. The chain carries TRBV7-3 and TRBJ1-1; TRBD1 matches at 10 bases. This CDR3 is 13 amino acids long. Losses at the gene ends were 3 bases for V and 6 bases for J; bases not matched to a gene: 1. CDR1 SGHTA and CDR2 FQGTGA come from the germline V gene. CDR3 nucleotides: TGTGCCAGCAGCTTCGGGACAGGGGCTGAAGCTTTCTTT. It encodes CASSFGTGAEAFF.

Notes on this clonotype: It may be a read error: a sequence one base away is much more abundant. This chain connects TRBV28 to TRBJ1-2; D not certain. CDR1 MDHEN and CDR2 SYDVKM come from the germline V gene. CDR3 length equals 12 residues. The CDR3 spells CVSSLARGGYTF. The CDR3 DNA sequence: TGTGTCAGCAGTTTAGCGCGTGGTGGCTACACCTTC.

This clonotype was seen a few times. This chain connects TRBV3-1 to TRBJ2-5, with no clear D. Germline V gene sequence: CDR1 LGHDT, CDR2 YNNKEL (reference sequence). The CDR3 has 15 residues. The germline V and J ends were trimmed by 4 bases and 0 bases, with 12 bases remaining between them. The CDR3: CASSLDPRNQETQYF. The CDR3 DNA reads TGTGCCAGCAGCCTAGACCCTCGCAACCAAGAGACCCAGTACTTC.

This clonotype showed up just a few times. The CDR3 DNA reads TGTGCCAGTAGTATAAGGCTAGCGGGTCCCAATGAGCAGTTCTTC. This codes for CASSIRLAGPNEQFF. The chain combines TRBV19 with TRBJ2-1, with 8 nucleotides matching TRBD2. The CDR3 runs 15 residues. Germline CDR1 LNHDA, CDR2 SQIVND (reference sequence). J gave up 6 bases and V 2 bases, and 6 bases lay outside the gene matches.